This T cell receptor (beta chain) is from a study of blood T cells in healthy people across ages. Study-wide context: About one barcoded beta molecule per two T cells was the capture yield of template switching. Study-level points and caveats: A strong correlation was seen between TCR beta diversity and naive T cell percentage. A roughly linear age-dependent decrease characterized TCR beta diversity per million T cells.

Primers used in a second PCR of roughly 6 to 11 cycles were a sample-barcoded 5' primer and a J-beta primer mix. The template-switch adaptor, which had 12 random nucleotides, put a tag on each cDNA molecule. TCRdb reprocessed the 5' RACE reads via MiXCR and lists one record per CDR3 protein. The sample includes 1.5 million to 2 million distinct CDR3 sequences, about two fifths of them seen just once. The V gene lost 0 bases and the J gene lost 1 base, with 10 bases spanning the gap. Germline V gene data show CDR1 as SGHNT and CDR2 as YYREEE (reference sequence). The CDR3 is 15 residues long. About this clonotype: What it binds is unknown.

Material for sequencing was blood. The sequence derives from a human donor in good health. This chain uses TRBV5-4 with TRBJ1-2; D is unclear. The CDR3 DNA reads as TGTGCCAGCAGCTTGGTGGGATCCCTTAACTATGGCTACACCTTC. Translated: CASSLVGSLNYGYTF.